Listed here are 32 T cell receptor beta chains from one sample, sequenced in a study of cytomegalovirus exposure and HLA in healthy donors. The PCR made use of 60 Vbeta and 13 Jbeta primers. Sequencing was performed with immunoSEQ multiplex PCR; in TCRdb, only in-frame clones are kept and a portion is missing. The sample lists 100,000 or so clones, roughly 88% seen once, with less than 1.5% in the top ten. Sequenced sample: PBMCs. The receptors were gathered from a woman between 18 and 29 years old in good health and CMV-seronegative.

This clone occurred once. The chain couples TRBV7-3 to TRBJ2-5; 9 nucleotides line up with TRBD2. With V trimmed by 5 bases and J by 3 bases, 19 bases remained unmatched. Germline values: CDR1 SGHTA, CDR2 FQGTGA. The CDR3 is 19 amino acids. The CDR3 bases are TGTGCCAGCAGCCCTCGTCGTTCGTTGGGGCGGGGGGGCGAAGAGACCCAGTACTTC. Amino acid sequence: CASSPRRSLGRGGEETQYF. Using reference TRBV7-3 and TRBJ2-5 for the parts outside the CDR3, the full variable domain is GAGVSQTPSNKVTEKGKYVELRCDPISGHTALYWYRQSLGQGPEFLIYFQGTGAADDSGLPNDRFFAVRPEGSVSTLKIQRTERGDSAVYLCASSPRRSLGRGGEETQYFGPGTRLLVL.

CDR3 amino acids: CASSSLGTGGKLFF. In DNA, the CDR3 is TGCGCCAGCAGCTCCCTCGGGACAGGAGGAAAACTGTTTTTT. The V call is TRBV5-1, the J call TRBJ1-4; 8 bases are a match to TRBD1. The ends lost 3 bases at V and 10 bases at J; junction bases unmatched: 8. Looked up from germline, CDR1 is SGHRS and CDR2 is YFSETQ. This CDR3 is 14 amino acids long.

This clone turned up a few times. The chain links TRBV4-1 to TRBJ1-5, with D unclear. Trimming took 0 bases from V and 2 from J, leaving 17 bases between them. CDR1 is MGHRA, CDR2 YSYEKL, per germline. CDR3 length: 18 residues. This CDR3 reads CASSQDFRSYTGNQPQHF. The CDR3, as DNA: TGCGCCAGCAGCCAAGATTTTAGATCGTATACAGGCAATCAGCCCCAGCATTTT.

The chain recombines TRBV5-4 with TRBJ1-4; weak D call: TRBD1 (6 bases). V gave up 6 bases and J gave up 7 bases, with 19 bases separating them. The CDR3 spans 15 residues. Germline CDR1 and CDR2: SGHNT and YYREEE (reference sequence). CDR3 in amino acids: CASTEGGVSSEKLFF. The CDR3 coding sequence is TGTGCCAGCACCGAAGGGGGGGTTTCGAGTGAAAAACTGTTTTTT.

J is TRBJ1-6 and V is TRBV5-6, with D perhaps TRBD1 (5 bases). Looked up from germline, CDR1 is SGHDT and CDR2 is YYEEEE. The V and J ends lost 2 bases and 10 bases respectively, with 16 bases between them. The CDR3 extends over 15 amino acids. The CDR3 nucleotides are TGTGCCAGCAGCTTAAAACAAGGGGCCCGATCACCCCTCCACTTT. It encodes CASSLKQGARSPLHF.

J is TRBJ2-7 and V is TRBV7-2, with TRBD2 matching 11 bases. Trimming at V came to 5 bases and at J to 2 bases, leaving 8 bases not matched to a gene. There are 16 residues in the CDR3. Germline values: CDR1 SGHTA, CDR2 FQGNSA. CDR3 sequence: CASSPQPGLAAYEQYF. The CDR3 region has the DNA TGTGCCAGCAGCCCGCAACCGGGACTAGCGGCCTACGAGCAGTACTTC.

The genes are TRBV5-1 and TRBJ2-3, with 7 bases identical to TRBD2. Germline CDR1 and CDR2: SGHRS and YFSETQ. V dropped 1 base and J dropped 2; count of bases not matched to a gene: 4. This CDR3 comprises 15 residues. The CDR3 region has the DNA TGCGCCAGCAGCTTGTCTAGCGGCCACACAGATACGCAGTATTTT. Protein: CASSLSSGHTDTQYF.

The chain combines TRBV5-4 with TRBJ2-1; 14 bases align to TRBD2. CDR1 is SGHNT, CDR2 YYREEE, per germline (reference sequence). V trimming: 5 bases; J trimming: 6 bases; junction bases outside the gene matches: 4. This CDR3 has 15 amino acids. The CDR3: CASSHGTSGGNEQFF. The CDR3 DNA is TGTGCCAGCAGTCATGGGACTAGCGGGGGCAATGAGCAGTTCTTC.

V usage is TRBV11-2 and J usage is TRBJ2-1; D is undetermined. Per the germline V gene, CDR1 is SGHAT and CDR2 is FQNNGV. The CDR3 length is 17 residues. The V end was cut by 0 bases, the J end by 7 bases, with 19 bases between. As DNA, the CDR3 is TGTGCCAGCAGCTTAGATAGGTCAGGTAGTAATGGGAATGAGCAGTTCTTC. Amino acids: CASSLDRSGSNGNEQFF. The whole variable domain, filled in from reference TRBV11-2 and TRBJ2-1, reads EAGVAQSPRYKIIEKRQSVAFWCNPISGHATLYWYQQILGQGPKLLIQFQNNGVVDDSQLPKDRFSAERLKGVDSTLKIQPAKLEDSAVYLCASSLDRSGSNGNEQFFGPGTRLTVL.

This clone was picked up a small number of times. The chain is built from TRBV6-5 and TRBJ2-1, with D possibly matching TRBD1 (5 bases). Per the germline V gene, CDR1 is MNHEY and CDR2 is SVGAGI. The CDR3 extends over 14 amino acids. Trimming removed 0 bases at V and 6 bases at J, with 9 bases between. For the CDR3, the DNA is TGTGCCAGCAGTTACTCGACAGAGATCAATGAGCAGTTCTTC. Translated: CASSYSTEINEQFF.

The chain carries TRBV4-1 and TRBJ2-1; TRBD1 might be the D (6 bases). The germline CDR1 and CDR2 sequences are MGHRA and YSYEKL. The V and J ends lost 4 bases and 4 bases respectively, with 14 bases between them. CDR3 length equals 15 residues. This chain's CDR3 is CASSPQGSLYNEQFF. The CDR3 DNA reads TGCGCCAGCAGCCCCCAGGGGTCCCTTTACAATGAGCAGTTCTTC.

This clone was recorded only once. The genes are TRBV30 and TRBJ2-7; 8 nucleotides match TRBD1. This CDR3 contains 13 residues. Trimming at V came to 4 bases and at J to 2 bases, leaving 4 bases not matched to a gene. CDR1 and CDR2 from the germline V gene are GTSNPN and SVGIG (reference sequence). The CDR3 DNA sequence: TGTGCCTGGACAGGGGGCTCTGCCTACGAGCAGTACTTC. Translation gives CAWTGGSAYEQYF.

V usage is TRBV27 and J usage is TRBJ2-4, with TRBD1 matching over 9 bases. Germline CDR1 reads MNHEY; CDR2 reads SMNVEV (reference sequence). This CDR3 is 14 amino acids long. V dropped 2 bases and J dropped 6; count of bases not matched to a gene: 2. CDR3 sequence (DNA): TGTGCCAGCAGTTTACGGGACAGGGTAAACATTCAGTACTTC. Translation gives CASSLRDRVNIQYF.

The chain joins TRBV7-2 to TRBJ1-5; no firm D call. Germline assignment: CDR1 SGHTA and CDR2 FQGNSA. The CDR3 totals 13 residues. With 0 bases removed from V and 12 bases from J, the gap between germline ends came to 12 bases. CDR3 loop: CASSLASGLGQHF. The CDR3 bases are TGTGCCAGCAGCTTAGCGTCAGGCTTAGGCCAGCATTTT.

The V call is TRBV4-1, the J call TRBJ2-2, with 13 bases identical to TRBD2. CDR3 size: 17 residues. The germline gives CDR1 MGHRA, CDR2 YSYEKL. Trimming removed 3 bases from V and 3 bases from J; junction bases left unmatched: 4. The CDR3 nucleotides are TGCGCCAGCAGCCATGGACTAGCGGGGGCTTACACCGGGGAGCTGTTTTTT. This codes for CASSHGLAGAYTGELFF.

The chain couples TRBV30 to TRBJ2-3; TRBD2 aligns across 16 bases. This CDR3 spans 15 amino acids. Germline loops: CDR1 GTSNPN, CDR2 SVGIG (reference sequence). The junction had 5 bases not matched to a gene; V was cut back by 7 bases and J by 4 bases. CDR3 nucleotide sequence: TGTGCCTTGGGACTAGCGGGAGGGAACGCAGATACGCAGTATTTT. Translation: CALGLAGGNADTQYF.

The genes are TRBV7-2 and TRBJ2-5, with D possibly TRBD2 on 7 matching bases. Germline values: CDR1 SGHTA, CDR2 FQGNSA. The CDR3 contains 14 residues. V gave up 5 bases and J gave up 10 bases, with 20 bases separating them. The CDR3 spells CASSPRGGGLSQYF. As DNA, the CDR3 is TGTGCCAGCAGCCCTAGGGGGGGCGGGTTGAGCCAGTACTTC.

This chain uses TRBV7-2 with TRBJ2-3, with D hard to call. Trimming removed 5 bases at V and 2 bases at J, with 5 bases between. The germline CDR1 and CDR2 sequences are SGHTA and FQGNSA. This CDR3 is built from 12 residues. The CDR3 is CASSLITDTQYF. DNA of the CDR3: TGTGCCAGCAGCCTTATCACAGATACGCAGTATTTT.

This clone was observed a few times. The CDR3 reads CASSQERDYRGEQYF. The CDR3 bases are TGCGCCAGCAGCCAAGAACGGGACTACCGGGGGGAGCAGTACTTC. The chain has TRBV4-3 and TRBJ2-7; 7 bases match TRBD2. V gave up 0 bases and J gave up 7 bases; unmatched junction bases: 9. CDR3 length: 15 amino acids. Germline V CDR1 and CDR2: LGHNA, YSLEER.

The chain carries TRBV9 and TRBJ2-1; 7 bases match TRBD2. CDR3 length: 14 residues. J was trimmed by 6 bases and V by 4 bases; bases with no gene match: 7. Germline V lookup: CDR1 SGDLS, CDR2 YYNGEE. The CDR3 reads CASSPGLVGNEQFF. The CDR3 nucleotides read TGTGCCAGCAGCCCCGGACTAGTTGGCAATGAGCAGTTCTTC.

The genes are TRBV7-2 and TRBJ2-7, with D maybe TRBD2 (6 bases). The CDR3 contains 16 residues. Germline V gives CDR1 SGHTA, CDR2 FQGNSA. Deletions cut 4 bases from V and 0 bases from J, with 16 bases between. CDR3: CASSSRLAGPSYEQYF. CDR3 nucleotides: TGTGCCAGCAGCTCCCGGTTGGCGGGGCCCTCCTACGAGCAGTACTTC.

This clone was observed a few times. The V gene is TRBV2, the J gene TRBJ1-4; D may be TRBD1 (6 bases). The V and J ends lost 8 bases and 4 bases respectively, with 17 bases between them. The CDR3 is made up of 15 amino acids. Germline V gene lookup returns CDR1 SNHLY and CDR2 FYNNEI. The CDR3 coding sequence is TGTGCCAGCGCGTCCCAAGGGGGTTTTAATGAAAAACTGTTTTTT. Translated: CASASQGGFNEKLFF.

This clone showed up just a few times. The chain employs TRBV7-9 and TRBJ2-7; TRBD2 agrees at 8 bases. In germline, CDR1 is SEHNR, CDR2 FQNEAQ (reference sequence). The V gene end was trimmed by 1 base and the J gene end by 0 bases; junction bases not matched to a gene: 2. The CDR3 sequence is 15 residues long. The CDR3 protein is CASSLVGTSSYEQYF. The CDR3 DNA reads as TGTGCCAGCAGCTTAGTAGGGACTAGCTCCTACGAGCAGTACTTC.

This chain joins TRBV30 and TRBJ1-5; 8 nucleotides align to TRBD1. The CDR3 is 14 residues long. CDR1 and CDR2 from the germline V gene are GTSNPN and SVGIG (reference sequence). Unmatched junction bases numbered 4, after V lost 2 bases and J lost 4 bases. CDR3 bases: TGTGCCTGGAGTCAGGGGGCTGAGAATCAGCCCCAGCATTTT. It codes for CAWSQGAENQPQHF.

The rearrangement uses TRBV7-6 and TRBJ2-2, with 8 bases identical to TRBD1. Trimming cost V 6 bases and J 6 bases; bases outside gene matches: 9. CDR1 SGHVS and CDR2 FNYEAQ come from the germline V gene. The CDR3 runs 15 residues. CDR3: CASSHTGGSSGELFF. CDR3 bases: TGTGCCAGCAGTCATACAGGGGGGTCATCCGGGGAGCTGTTTTTT.

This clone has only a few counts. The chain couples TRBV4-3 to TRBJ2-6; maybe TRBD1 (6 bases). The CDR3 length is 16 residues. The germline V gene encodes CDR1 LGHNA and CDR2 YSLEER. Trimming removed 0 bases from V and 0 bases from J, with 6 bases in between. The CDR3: CASSQEQGSGANVLTF. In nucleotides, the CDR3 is TGCGCCAGCAGCCAAGAACAGGGCTCTGGGGCCAACGTCCTGACTTTC.

The CDR3 sequence: CASSPQPGTGGDGYTF. For the CDR3, the DNA is TGTGCCAGCAGCCCTCAGCCCGGGACAGGGGGCGATGGCTACACCTTC. This rearrangement joins TRBV7-2 to TRBJ1-2, with 12 bases that match TRBD1. Trimming took 5 bases from V and 6 from J; bases not matched to a gene: 10. CDR1 SGHTA and CDR2 FQGNSA come from the germline V gene. This CDR3 has 16 amino acids.

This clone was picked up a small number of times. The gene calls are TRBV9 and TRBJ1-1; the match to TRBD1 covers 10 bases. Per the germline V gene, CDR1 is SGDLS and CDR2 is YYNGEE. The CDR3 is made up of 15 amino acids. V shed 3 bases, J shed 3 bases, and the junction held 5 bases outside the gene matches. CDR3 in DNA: TGTGCCAGCAGCGGGGGACAGGGGATCGACACTGAAGCTTTCTTT. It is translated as CASSGGQGIDTEAFF. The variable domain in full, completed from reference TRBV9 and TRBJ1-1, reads DSGVTQTPKHLITATGQRVTLRCSPRSGDLSVYWYQQSLDQGLQFLIQYYNGEERAKGNILERFSAQQFPDLHSELNLSSLELGDSALYFCASSGGQGIDTEAFFGQGTRLTVV.

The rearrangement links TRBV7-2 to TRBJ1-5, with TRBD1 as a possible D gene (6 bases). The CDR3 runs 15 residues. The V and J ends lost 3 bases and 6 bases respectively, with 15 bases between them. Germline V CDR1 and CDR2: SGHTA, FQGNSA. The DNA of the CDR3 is TGTGCCAGCAGCTTGGGGCAGGGGATGGGTCAGCCCCAGCATTTT. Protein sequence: CASSLGQGMGQPQHF.

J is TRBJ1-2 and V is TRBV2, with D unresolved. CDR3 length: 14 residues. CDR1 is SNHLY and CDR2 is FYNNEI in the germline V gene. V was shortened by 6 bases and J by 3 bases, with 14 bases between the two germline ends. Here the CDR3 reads CASREDDRHYGYTF. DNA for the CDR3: TGTGCCAGCAGGGAGGATGACCGCCACTATGGCTACACCTTC.

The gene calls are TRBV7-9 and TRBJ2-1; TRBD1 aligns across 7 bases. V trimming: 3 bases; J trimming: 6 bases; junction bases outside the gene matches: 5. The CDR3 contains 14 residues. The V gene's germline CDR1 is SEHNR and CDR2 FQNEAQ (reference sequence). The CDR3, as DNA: TGTGCCAGCAGCTTCGACAGGGAAGGCAATGAGCAGTTCTTC. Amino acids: CASSFDREGNEQFF.

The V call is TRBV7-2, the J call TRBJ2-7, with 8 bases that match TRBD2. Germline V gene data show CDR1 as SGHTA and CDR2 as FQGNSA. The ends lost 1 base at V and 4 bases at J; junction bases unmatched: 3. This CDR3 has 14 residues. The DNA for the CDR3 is TGTGCCAGCAGCTTAGGGGTAGCGGGGTACGAGCAGTACTTC. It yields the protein CASSLGVAGYEQYF.